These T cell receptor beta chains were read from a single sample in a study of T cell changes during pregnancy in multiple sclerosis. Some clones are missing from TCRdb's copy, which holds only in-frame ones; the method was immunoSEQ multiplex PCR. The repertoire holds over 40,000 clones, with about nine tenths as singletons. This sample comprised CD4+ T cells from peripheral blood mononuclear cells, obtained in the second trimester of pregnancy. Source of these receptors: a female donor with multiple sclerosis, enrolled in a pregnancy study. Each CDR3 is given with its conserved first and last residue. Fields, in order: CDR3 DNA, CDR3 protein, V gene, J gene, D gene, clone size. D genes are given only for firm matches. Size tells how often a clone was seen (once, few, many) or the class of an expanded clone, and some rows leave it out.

CDR3nt: TGTGCCAGTTCCCCCCGGGACAGGGACAATGAGCAGTTCTTC
CDR3aa: CASSPRDRDNEQFF
v_gene: TRBV19
j_gene: TRBJ2-1
d_gene: TRBD1
abundance: -

CDR3nt: TGTGCCAGCAGCTTAGTGGTGGGGGCGACTAACAATGAGCAGTTCTTC
CDR3aa: CASSLVVGATNNEQFF
v_gene: TRBV7-9
j_gene: TRBJ2-1
d_gene: -
abundance: -

CDR3nt: TGTGCCAGTAGTCAGGGGGTCCAAGAGACCCAGTACTTC
CDR3aa: CASSQGVQETQYF
v_gene: TRBV19
j_gene: TRBJ2-5
d_gene: TRBD1
abundance: -

CDR3nt: TGTGCCAGCAGCTTAGCCACGGGAGGGGTTCGGGCTTTCGATCAGCCCCAGCATTTT
CDR3aa: CASSLATGGVRAFDQPQHF
v_gene: TRBV7-8
j_gene: TRBJ1-5
d_gene: -
abundance: -

CDR3nt: TGCGCCAGCAGACGGGGATCAACTAATGAAAAACTGTTTTTT
CDR3aa: CASRRGSTNEKLFF
v_gene: TRBV23-1
j_gene: TRBJ1-4
d_gene: -
abundance: -

CDR3nt: TGCGCCAGCAGCGGTGTTCAGGGGAACACTGAAGCTTTCTTT
CDR3aa: CASSGVQGNTEAFF
v_gene: TRBV5-1
j_gene: TRBJ1-1
d_gene: -
abundance: -

CDR3nt: TGTGCCAGTAGTATTTTTCATGGCACACCTACTATGAACACTGAAGCTTTCTTT
CDR3aa: CASSIFHGTPTMNTEAFF
v_gene: TRBV19
j_gene: TRBJ1-1
d_gene: -
abundance: once

CDR3nt: TGTGCCAGCAGCTTGGTAGGGTACAGGGAAGAGACCCAGTACTTC
CDR3aa: CASSLVGYREETQYF
v_gene: TRBV5-4
j_gene: TRBJ2-5
d_gene: -
abundance: -

CDR3nt: TGCAGCGCGAGGTGGCTAGCGGGGGGAAACACCGGGGAGCTGTTTTTT
CDR3aa: CSARWLAGGNTGELFF
v_gene: TRBV29-1
j_gene: TRBJ2-2
d_gene: TRBD2
abundance: -

CDR3nt: TGTGCCAGCAGTTACGGGGGGGGAAATCTAGTTGATGAGCAGTTCTTC
CDR3aa: CASSYGGGNLVDEQFF
v_gene: TRBV6-5
j_gene: TRBJ2-1
d_gene: TRBD2
abundance: once

CDR3nt: TGTGCCAGCAGCTCAACGGGCCCCCAAGAGACCCAGTACTTC
CDR3aa: CASSSTGPQETQYF
v_gene: TRBV7-3
j_gene: TRBJ2-5
d_gene: -
abundance: -

CDR3nt: TGCGCCAGCAGCTCTGGGCTCTCCTACAATGAGCAGTTCTTC
CDR3aa: CASSSGLSYNEQFF
v_gene: TRBV5-1
j_gene: TRBJ2-1
d_gene: -
abundance: medium-sized

CDR3nt: TGTGCCAGCACCCCCTCCGGAGCTTCGAACACCGGGGAGCTGTTTTTT
CDR3aa: CASTPSGASNTGELFF
v_gene: TRBV28
j_gene: TRBJ2-2
d_gene: -
abundance: -

CDR3nt: TGTGCCAGCAGTTACTCCGGGGGGACAGGAAACACCATATATTTT
CDR3aa: CASSYSGGTGNTIYF
v_gene: TRBV6-5
j_gene: TRBJ1-3
d_gene: -
abundance: -

CDR3nt: TGTGCCAGCAGCTCGACGGTGGCAGGGGGCGGGTACGAGCAGTACTTC
CDR3aa: CASSSTVAGGGYEQYF
v_gene: TRBV5-5
j_gene: TRBJ2-7
d_gene: TRBD1
abundance: -

CDR3nt: TGTGCCAGCAGCTTAGTTGGCCGGCAGGGGGGCGATGAGCAGTTCTTC
CDR3aa: CASSLVGRQGGDEQFF
v_gene: TRBV11-1
j_gene: TRBJ2-1
d_gene: -
abundance: few

CDR3nt: TGTGCCAGCAGCTCCTCAGCTAGCGGGATTTCCCTTGAGCAGTTCTTC
CDR3aa: CASSSSASGISLEQFF
v_gene: TRBV4-2
j_gene: TRBJ2-1
d_gene: TRBD2
abundance: -

CDR3nt: TGTGCCAGCACTTCGGGACAGGCCCGCACAGATACGCAGTATTTT
CDR3aa: CASTSGQARTDTQYF
v_gene: TRBV25-1
j_gene: TRBJ2-3
d_gene: TRBD1
abundance: -

CDR3nt: TGTGCCAGCAGTGAGGGACGGGGGGGCTCTGGCTACACCTTC
CDR3aa: CASSEGRGGSGYTF
v_gene: TRBV2
j_gene: TRBJ1-2
d_gene: -
abundance: -

CDR3nt: TGTGCCAGTAGCGAGGCACCGAACACTGAAGCTTTCTTT
CDR3aa: CASSEAPNTEAFF
v_gene: TRBV19
j_gene: TRBJ1-1
d_gene: -
abundance: -

CDR3nt: TGCGCCAGCAGCGATGGGGCTAGCGGGGGGTCGTATCCTAGCACAGATACGCAGTATTTT
CDR3aa: CASSDGASGGSYPSTDTQYF
v_gene: TRBV5-1
j_gene: TRBJ2-3
d_gene: TRBD2
abundance: -